The TCR beta chain described here comes from a study of CD8 T cells in ankylosing spondylitis. Study-wide results and caveats: Researchers reportedly found disease-linked clones significantly enriched in matched ankylosing spondylitis synovial fluid. Disease-linked clones, CD8+, were relatively rare in peripheral blood.

With regard to this clonotype: The antigen remains undetermined.

Library preparation for TCR beta used quantitative 5'-RACE with molecular barcodes. TCRdb fed the 5' RACE reads into MiXCR, producing one record per CDR3 protein. Of about 350,000 distinct CDR3 sequences listed, around 20% were seen once; the top ten hold around 13%. The sequence derives from a male donor with ankylosing spondylitis or in good health (not recorded which). Sequences were obtained from blood, either unsorted or a sorted T cell fraction (not recorded which).

CDR3 DNA sequence: TGCAGTGCTAGAAGGGTATACGAGCAGTACTTC. Protein sequence: CSARRVYEQYF. The rearrangement uses TRBV20-1 and TRBJ2-7; D unresolved. CDR3 size: 11 residues. V was shortened by 2 bases and J by 4 bases, with 6 bases between the two germline ends. Germline V lookup: CDR1 DFQATT, CDR2 SNEGSKA (reference sequence).